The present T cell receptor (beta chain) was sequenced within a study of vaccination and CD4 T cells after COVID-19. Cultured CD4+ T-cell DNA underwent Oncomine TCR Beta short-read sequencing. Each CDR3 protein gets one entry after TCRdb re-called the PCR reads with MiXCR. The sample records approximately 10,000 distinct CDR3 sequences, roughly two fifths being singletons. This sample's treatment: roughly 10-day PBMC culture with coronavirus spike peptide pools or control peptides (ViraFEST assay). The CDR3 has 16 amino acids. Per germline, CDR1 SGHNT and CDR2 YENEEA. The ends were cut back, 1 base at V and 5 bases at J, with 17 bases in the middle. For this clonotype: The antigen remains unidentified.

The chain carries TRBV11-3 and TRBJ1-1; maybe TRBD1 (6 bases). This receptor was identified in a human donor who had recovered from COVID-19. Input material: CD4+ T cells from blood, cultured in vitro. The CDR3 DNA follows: TGTGCCAGCAGCTTAGTTTCCAGGGGCCAGGGAACTGAAGCTTTCTTT. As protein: CASSLVSRGQGTEAFF.